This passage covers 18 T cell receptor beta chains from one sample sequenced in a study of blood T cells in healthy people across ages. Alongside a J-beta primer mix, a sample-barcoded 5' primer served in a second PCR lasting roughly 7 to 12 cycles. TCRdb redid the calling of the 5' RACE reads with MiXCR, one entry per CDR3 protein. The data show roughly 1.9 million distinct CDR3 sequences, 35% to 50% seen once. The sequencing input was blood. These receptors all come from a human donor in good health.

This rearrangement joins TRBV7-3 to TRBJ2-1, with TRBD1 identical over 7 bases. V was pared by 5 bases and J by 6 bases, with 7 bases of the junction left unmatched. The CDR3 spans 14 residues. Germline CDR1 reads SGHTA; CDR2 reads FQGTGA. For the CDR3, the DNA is TGTGCCAGCAGCCCATCGGGACAGTTCAATGAGCAGTTCTTC. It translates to CASSPSGQFNEQFF.

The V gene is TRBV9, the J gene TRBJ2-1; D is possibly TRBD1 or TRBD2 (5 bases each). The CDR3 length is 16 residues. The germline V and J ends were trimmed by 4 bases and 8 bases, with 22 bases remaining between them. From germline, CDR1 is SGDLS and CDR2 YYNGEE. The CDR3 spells CASSPRTGTMRDEQFF. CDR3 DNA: TGTGCCAGCAGCCCTCGGACTGGGACCATGAGAGATGAGCAGTTCTTC.

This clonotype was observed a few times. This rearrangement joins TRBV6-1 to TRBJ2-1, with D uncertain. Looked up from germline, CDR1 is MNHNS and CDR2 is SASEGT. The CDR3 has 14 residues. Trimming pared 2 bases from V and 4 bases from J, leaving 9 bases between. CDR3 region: CASSEFEPYNEQFF. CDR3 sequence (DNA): TGTGCCAGCAGTGAATTCGAGCCATACAATGAGCAGTTCTTC.

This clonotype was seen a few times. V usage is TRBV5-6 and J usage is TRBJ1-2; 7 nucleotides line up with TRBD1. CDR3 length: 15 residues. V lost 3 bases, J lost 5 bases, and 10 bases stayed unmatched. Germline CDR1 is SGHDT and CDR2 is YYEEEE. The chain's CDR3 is CASSYRDREIYGYTF. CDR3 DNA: TGTGCCAGCAGCTACCGGGACAGAGAGATTTATGGCTACACCTTC.

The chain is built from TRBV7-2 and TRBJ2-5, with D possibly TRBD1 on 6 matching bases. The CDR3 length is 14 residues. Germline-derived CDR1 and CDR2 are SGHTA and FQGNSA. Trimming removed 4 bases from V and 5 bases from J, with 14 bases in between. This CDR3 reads CASSSTGTMETQYF. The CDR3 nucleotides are TGTGCCAGCAGCTCTACCGGGACAATGGAGACCCAGTACTTC.

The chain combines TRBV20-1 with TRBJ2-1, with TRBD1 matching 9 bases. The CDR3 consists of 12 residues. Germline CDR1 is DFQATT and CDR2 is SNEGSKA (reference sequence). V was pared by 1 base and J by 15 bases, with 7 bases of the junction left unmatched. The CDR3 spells CSARATGGALFF. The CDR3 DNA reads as TGCAGTGCTAGAGCTACAGGGGGCGCGCTGTTCTTC.

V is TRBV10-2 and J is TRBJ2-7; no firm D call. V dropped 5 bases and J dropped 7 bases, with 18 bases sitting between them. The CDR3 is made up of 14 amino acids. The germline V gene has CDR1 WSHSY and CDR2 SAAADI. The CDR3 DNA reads TGCGCCAGCAGTTTAAACAAGCCTCCGTGGGAGCAGTACTTC. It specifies CASSLNKPPWEQYF.

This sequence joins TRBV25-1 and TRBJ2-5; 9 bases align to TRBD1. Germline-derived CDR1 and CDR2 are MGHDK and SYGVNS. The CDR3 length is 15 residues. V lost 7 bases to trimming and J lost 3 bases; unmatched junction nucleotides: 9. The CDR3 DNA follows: TGTGCCAGCATTCCCGGGACAGGGAATGAAGAGACCCAGTACTTC. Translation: CASIPGTGNEETQYF.

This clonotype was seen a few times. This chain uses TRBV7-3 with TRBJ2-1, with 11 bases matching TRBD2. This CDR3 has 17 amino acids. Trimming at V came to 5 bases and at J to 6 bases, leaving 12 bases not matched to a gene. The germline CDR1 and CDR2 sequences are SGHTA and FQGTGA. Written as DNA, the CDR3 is TGTGCCAGCAGCCGCGATGGTGGTAGCGGGGGGGCCAATGAGCAGTTCTTC. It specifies CASSRDGGSGGANEQFF.

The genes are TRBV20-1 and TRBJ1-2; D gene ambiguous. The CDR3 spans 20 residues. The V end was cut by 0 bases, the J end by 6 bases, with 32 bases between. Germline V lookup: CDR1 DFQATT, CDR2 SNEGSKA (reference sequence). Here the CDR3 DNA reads TGCAGTGCTAGAGATTGGAAGTTAGTTTTGAGGGTGGCCCCCTCTAATGGCTACACCTTC. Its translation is CSARDWKLVLRVAPSNGYTF.

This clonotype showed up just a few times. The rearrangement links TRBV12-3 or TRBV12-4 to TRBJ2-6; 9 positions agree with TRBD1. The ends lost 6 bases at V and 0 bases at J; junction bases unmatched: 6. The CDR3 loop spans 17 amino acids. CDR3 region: CASSFGTGTSGANVLTF. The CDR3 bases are TGTGCCAGCAGCTTTGGGACAGGGACCTCTGGGGCCAACGTCCTGACTTTC.

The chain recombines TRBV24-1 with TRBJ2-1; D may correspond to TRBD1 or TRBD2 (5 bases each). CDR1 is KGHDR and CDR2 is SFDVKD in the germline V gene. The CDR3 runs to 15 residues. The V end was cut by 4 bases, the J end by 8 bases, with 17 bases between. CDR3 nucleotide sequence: TGTGCCACCAGTGAGGGACGGGGACGTTCGGATGAGCAGTTCTTC. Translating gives CATSEGRGRSDEQFF.

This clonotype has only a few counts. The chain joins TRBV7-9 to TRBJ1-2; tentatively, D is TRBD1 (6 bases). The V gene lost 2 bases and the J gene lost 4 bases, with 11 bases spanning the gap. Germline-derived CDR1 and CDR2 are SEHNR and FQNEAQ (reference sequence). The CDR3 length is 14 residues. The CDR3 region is CASSLKQGTYGYTF. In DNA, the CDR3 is TGTGCCAGCAGCTTAAAACAGGGAACCTATGGCTACACCTTC.

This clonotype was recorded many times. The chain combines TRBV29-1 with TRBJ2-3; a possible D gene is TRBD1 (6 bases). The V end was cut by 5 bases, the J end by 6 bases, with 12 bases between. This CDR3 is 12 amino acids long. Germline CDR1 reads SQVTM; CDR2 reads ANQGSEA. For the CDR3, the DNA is TGCAGCGTTAGGACAGATCCGGATACGCAGTATTTT. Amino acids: CSVRTDPDTQYF.

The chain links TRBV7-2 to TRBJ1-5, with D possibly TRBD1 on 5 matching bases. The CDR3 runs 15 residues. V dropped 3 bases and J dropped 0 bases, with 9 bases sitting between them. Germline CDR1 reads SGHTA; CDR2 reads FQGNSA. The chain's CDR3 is CASSFLGDSNQPQHF. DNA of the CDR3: TGTGCCAGCAGCTTTTTGGGGGATAGCAATCAGCCCCAGCATTTT.

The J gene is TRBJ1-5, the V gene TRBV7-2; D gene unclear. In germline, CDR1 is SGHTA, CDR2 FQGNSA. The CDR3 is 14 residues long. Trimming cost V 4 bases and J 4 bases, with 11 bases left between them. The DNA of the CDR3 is TGTGCCAGCAGCTCCGCCCCAGGAAATCAGCCCCAGCATTTT. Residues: CASSSAPGNQPQHF.

The CDR3 nucleotides read TGTGCCAGCAGTTTACCGGTAGATACGCAGTATTTT. This sequence encodes CASSLPVDTQYF. This rearrangement joins TRBV12-3 or TRBV12-4 to TRBJ2-3; D unresolved. V lost 2 bases, J lost 5 bases, and 5 bases lay in between. This CDR3 comprises 12 residues.

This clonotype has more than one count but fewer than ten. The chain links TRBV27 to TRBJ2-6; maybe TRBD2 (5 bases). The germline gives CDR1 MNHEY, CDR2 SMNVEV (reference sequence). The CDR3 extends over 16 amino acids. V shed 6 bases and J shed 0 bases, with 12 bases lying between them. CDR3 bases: TGTGCCAGCAGCCAACTCCGGGGCTCTGGGGCCAACGTCCTGACTTTC. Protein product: CASSQLRGSGANVLTF.